What follows are 24 T cell receptor beta chains derived from one specimen sequenced in a study of blood T cell repertoires in COVID-19 (TCRdb year 2020). The protocol used for the library was the immunoSEQ multiplex PCR assay. The immuneACCESS repertoire file appears here via TCRdb, limited to in-frame rearrangements. These files lack a portion of the clones; in checked studies, under half of the deficit traces to unresolved V genes, and the cause of the others is not known. The sample table lists approximately 220,000 clones, approximately 86% of them with a count of one. The leading ten clones occupy approximately 0.69% of the sample. Sequencing input: peripheral blood. The source of these receptors is a man aged 35 to 55 with acute or convalescent COVID-19.

This chain connects TRBV27 to TRBJ1-5, with a tentative D call TRBD1 (5 bases). Germline V lookup: CDR1 MNHEY, CDR2 SMNVEV (reference sequence). CDR3 size: 13 residues. Between the trimmed V and J ends, which lost 11 bases and 2 bases, there was a span of 13 bases. The CDR3, as DNA: TGTGCCCTAGGGGTTCTCGGCAATCAGCCCCAGCATTTT. It translates to CALGVLGNQPQHF.

This chain uses TRBV30 with TRBJ1-1, with D maybe TRBD1 (6 bases). The length of the CDR3 is 14 residues. V was clipped by 0 bases and J by 6 bases, with 14 bases between them. Germline V gene data show CDR1 as GTSNPN and CDR2 as SVGIG (reference sequence). Here the CDR3 reads CAWSVRVPGAEAFF. DNA for the CDR3: TGTGCCTGGAGTGTAAGGGTGCCAGGGGCTGAAGCTTTCTTT.

The chain links TRBV7-8 to TRBJ1-3; 9 bases are a match to TRBD1. This CDR3 is 20 amino acids long. Looked up from germline, CDR1 is SGHVS and CDR2 is FQNEAQ. J gave up 4 bases and V 0 bases, and 16 bases lay outside the gene matches. The CDR3 DNA reads TGTGCCAGCAGCTTAGCGTCGGGACAGGGACGGTTTATGGTCGGAAACACCATATATTTT. Translated, it gives CASSLASGQGRFMVGNTIYF.

This chain joins TRBV5-1 and TRBJ2-6; no clear D. In germline, CDR1 is SGHRS, CDR2 YFSETQ. Trimming removed 7 bases at V and 1 base at J, with 9 bases between. This CDR3 contains 14 residues. The CDR3 loop reads CASLATSGANVLTF. The CDR3 DNA reads as TGCGCCAGCCTTGCGACATCTGGGGCCAACGTCCTGACTTTC.

The rearrangement uses TRBV6-6 and TRBJ2-7, with 7 positions matching TRBD1. CDR3 length equals 16 residues. V shed 0 bases, J shed 6 bases, and the junction held 11 bases outside the gene matches. Looked up from germline, CDR1 is MNHNY and CDR2 is SVGAGI (reference sequence). The CDR3 DNA sequence: TGTGCCAGCAGTTACTCCGGGACAGCCGGTATAGGCGAGCAGTACTTC. The encoded protein is CASSYSGTAGIGEQYF.

The V call is TRBV27, the J call TRBJ2-5; a possible D gene is TRBD2 (6 bases). With 4 bases removed from V and 4 bases from J, the gap between germline ends came to 10 bases. The length of the CDR3 is 13 residues. The germline CDR1 and CDR2 sequences are MNHEY and SMNVEV (reference sequence). CDR3 nucleotides: TGTGCCAGCAGTTCCGGGAGACGAGAGACCCAGTACTTC. Its protein product is CASSSGRRETQYF.

The V and J genes are TRBV3-1 (or the pseudogene TRBV3-2) and TRBJ2-1; a possible D gene is TRBD2 (6 bases). V gave up 4 bases and J gave up 6 bases, with 13 bases separating them. The CDR3 has 14 amino acids. Germline CDR1 and CDR2: LGHDT and YNNKEL (reference sequence). The CDR3 reads CASSRTAGVNEQFF. Written as DNA, the CDR3 is TGTGCCAGCAGCCGAACAGCGGGTGTCAATGAGCAGTTCTTC.

The genes are TRBV10-2 and TRBJ2-1, with 9 nucleotides matching TRBD1. The CDR3 spans 14 residues. The germline V gene encodes CDR1 WSHSY and CDR2 SAAADI. The ends lost 8 bases at V and 3 bases at J; junction bases unmatched: 5. The CDR3 nucleotides are TGCGCCAGCGTGTCGGGACAGGGCTACAATGAGCAGTTCTTC. Translation gives CASVSGQGYNEQFF.

The rearrangement uses TRBV7-9 and TRBJ2-5; D is perhaps TRBD2 (5 bases). V was trimmed by 6 bases and J by 2 bases, leaving 10 bases between them. The germline V gene encodes CDR1 SEHNR and CDR2 FQNEAQ (reference sequence). This CDR3 has 13 residues. In DNA form, the CDR3 reads TGTGCCAGCAGGGACTCGAGACAAGAGACCCAGTACTTC. As protein: CASRDSRQETQYF.

The V and J genes are TRBV7-8 and TRBJ2-5; TRBD1 might be the D (7 bases). The CDR3 spans 17 residues. Trimming cost V 3 bases and J 4 bases, with 21 bases left between them. Germline values: CDR1 SGHVS, CDR2 FQNEAQ. The CDR3 sequence is CASSLEGLPRGRETQYF. CDR3 in DNA: TGTGCCAGCAGCTTGGAGGGACTTCCGAGGGGGCGAGAGACCCAGTACTTC.

The chain links TRBV27 to TRBJ2-5; 8 bases line up with TRBD2. With 0 bases clipped from V and 2 bases from J, the junction kept 8 bases outside the gene matches. The CDR3 loop spans 17 amino acids. Germline CDR1 reads MNHEY; CDR2 reads SMNVEV (reference sequence). The CDR3 here is CASSLSRGAGGQETQYF. In nucleotides, the CDR3 is TGTGCCAGCAGTTTATCCAGGGGTGCGGGAGGTCAAGAGACCCAGTACTTC.

The chain couples TRBV27 to TRBJ2-1; tentatively, D is TRBD2 (5 bases). The V gene lost 4 bases and the J gene lost 6 bases, with 16 bases spanning the gap. Germline values: CDR1 MNHEY, CDR2 SMNVEV (reference sequence). There are 15 residues in the CDR3. The CDR3 is CASSSSEGLFNEQFF. CDR3 sequence (DNA): TGTGCCAGCAGTTCATCCGAGGGCCTTTTCAATGAGCAGTTCTTC.

The chain combines TRBV4-1 with TRBJ2-7; D is perhaps TRBD2 (5 bases). CDR1 and CDR2 (germline): MGHRA, YSYEKL. Trimming took 1 base from V and 4 from J, leaving 17 bases between them. The CDR3 sequence is 16 residues long. CDR3 sequence: CASSQVVGSTRYEQYF. As DNA, the CDR3 is TGCGCCAGCAGCCAAGTTGTAGGGAGTACGAGGTACGAGCAGTACTTC.

The rearrangement links TRBV7-9 to TRBJ2-1; tentatively, D is TRBD2 (7 bases). Germline CDR1 reads SEHNR; CDR2 reads FQNEAQ (reference sequence). V lost 2 bases and J 7 bases, leaving 15 bases between the germline ends. The CDR3 loop spans 15 amino acids. Here the CDR3 DNA reads TGTGCCAGCAGCTTATCGGGGGGCCGTAAAAATGAGCAGTTCTTC. This gives the protein CASSLSGGRKNEQFF.

This chain links TRBV12-3 or TRBV12-4 with TRBJ2-5; 7 bases are a match to TRBD2. Unmatched junction bases numbered 7, after V lost 8 bases and J lost 4 bases. This CDR3 region has 13 residues. CDR3 DNA sequence: TGTGCCAGCCGGGGGGAAGTTTTAGAGACCCAGTACTTC. This sequence encodes CASRGEVLETQYF.

The chain recombines TRBV27 with TRBJ2-2; the match to TRBD2 covers 10 bases. This CDR3 contains 18 residues. With 3 bases clipped from V and 0 bases from J, the junction kept 7 bases outside the gene matches. Germline-derived CDR1 and CDR2 are MNHEY and SMNVEV (reference sequence). CDR3 coding DNA: TGTGCCAGCAGTTTGTACCCTAGCGGGGGAGCGAACACCGGGGAGCTGTTTTTT. Its protein product is CASSLYPSGGANTGELFF.

This chain connects TRBV18 to TRBJ1-2, with 9 positions matching TRBD1. The J segment lost 4 bases and the V segment lost 1 base, leaving 13 bases of the junction unmatched. The CDR3 has 18 amino acids. CDR1 KGHSH and CDR2 LQKENI come from the germline V gene. As DNA, the CDR3 is TGTGCCAGCTCACCACTATCCGACAGGGGGGGTAGTAGCTATGGCTACACCTTC. Amino acid sequence: CASSPLSDRGGSSYGYTF.

For this clone: The sample holds other DNA sequences that translate to the same CDR3. This chain links TRBV5-4 with TRBJ1-2; 7 positions agree with TRBD1. The CDR3 has 13 residues. The junction had 1 base not matched to a gene; V was cut back by 0 bases and J by 5 bases. CDR1 and CDR2 (germline): SGHNT, YYREEE (reference sequence). The CDR3 region has the DNA TGTGCCAGCAGCTTGGCAGGGGGTTATGGCTACACCTTC. It specifies CASSLAGGYGYTF.

A word on this clone: The junction does not match germline at one end; this may be a read error. The chain couples TRBV7-7 to TRBJ1-1; D gene ambiguous. CDR3 length equals 13 residues. Germline loops: CDR1 SSHAT, CDR2 FNYEAQ (reference sequence). The CDR3 reads CASSLFWNTEAFF. The CDR3 DNA is TGTGCTAGCAGCTTGTTCTGGAACACTGAAGCTTTCTTT.

This rearrangement joins TRBV3-1 (or the pseudogene TRBV3-2) to TRBJ2-3; 14 bases line up with TRBD2. Per the germline V gene, CDR1 is LGHDT and CDR2 is YNNKEL (reference sequence). Trimming at V came to 3 bases and at J to 4 bases, leaving 9 bases not matched to a gene. This CDR3 spans 18 amino acids. CDR3 amino acids: CASSHTGTSGGGADTQYF. The CDR3 DNA is TGTGCCAGCAGCCACACCGGGACTAGCGGGGGCGGCGCAGATACGCAGTATTTT.

This chain connects TRBV7-2 to TRBJ2-3; 7 positions agree with TRBD2. CDR3 size: 15 residues. Trimming removed 4 bases from V and 5 bases from J; junction bases left unmatched: 9. CDR1 and CDR2 from the germline V gene are SGHTA and FQGNSA. This chain's CDR3 is CASSSWGGVQDTQYF. The CDR3 DNA is TGTGCCAGCAGCTCCTGGGGGGGGGTTCAAGATACGCAGTATTTT.

The V and J genes are TRBV5-4 and TRBJ1-1, with TRBD1 matching 8 bases. In germline, CDR1 is SGHNT, CDR2 YYREEE (reference sequence). V shed 5 bases and J 0 bases; nucleotides not matched to a gene: 6. CDR3 length: 15 residues. This CDR3 reads CASRITGGVNTEAFF. CDR3 coding DNA: TGTGCCAGCAGGATCACAGGGGGGGTGAACACTGAAGCTTTCTTT.

This chain uses TRBV19 with TRBJ2-5; D may be TRBD1 (6 bases). The CDR3 has 16 residues. V lost 2 bases to trimming and J lost 2 bases, with 15 bases between them. CDR1 and CDR2 from the germline V gene are LNHDA and SQIVND (reference sequence). CDR3 DNA: TGTGCCAGTAGTATACAGGGGTATACCCGTCAAGAGACCCAGTACTTC. This codes for CASSIQGYTRQETQYF.

V gene TRBV7-3 combines with J gene TRBJ2-2, with D uncertain. Trimming cost V 5 bases and J 3 bases, with 4 bases left between them. This CDR3 has 12 residues. Per the germline V gene, CDR1 is SGHTA and CDR2 is FQGTGA. The CDR3 region is CASSRDTGELFF. CDR3 nucleotides: TGTGCCAGCAGCCGAGACACCGGGGAGCTGTTTTTT.